This TCR beta chain is drawn from a study of naive CD8 T cells in extremely preterm neonates. Remarks on this clone: The antigen remains unidentified.

Preterm samples came from extremely preterm deliveries at about 22-28 weeks. About 19,000 to 110,000 naive CD8+ T cells were sorted per sample. Whole-study findings and limits: Preterm neonates shared more CDR3 nucleotide sequences (roughly 2.5%) than older groups. Preterm infants showed shorter CDR3s, fewer N additions and less trimming than older groups.

Profiled with immunoSEQ multiplex PCR; TCRdb holds only in-frame clones, not every one. The sample carries around 25,000 clones, about 91% recorded once. The V end was cut by 2 bases, the J end by 5 bases, with 12 bases between. The CDR3 spans 14 residues. Germline assignment: CDR1 MNHEY and CDR2 SVGAGI. The chain combines TRBV6-5 with TRBJ1-2, with D possibly matching TRBD1 (5 bases). Sequenced: naive CD8+ T cells from cord blood. The sequence was obtained from a boy who was born preterm. CDR3 sequence (DNA): TGTGCCAGCAGTTACCTTTCGGGGCGGTATGGCTACACCTTC. Translation gives CASSYLSGRYGYTF.